The present entry profiles one TCR beta chain with its context. The sample comes from a study of blood T cell repertoires in COVID-19. The protocol was immunoSEQ multiplex PCR, while the TCRdb copy is restricted to in-frame clones and leaves out a portion. The profile shows approximately 100,000 clones, approximately 84% of them singletons. The CDR3 has 15 residues. Germline assignment: CDR1 MNHNS and CDR2 SASEGT. Deletions cut 3 bases from V and 7 bases from J, with 16 bases between. The clonotype comes from a human donor in a cohort sampled during active or convalescent COVID-19. The chain employs TRBV6-1 and TRBJ1-5; D unclear. Sequenced sample: peripheral blood. CDR3 coding DNA: TGTGCCAGCAGTGAGGTCGGGTTAACTGGCCAGCCCCAGCATTTT. Amino acids: CASSEVGLTGQPQHF.